The 27 T cell receptor beta chains presented below share a single source sample, sequenced in a study of shared clonotypes between healthy human individuals. Clones were read by immunoSEQ multiplex PCR, and TCRdb kept only the in-frame ones, dropping some. The table has roughly 2 million clones, approximately 94% seen once. Sequenced sample: naive CD4+ T cells sorted from blood. As to subset: CD45RA+ positively selected. The receptors were sampled from a man aged 18 to 30 in good health.

The J gene is TRBJ1-1, the V gene TRBV28; no definite D call. This CDR3 comprises 15 residues. CDR1 is MDHEN, CDR2 SYDVKM, per germline. V was cut by 2 bases and J by 4 bases, with 14 bases left in between. CDR3 sequence reads: CASSLAGRVSTEAFF. CDR3 nucleotides: TGTGCCAGCAGTTTAGCGGGTCGGGTTTCCACTGAAGCTTTCTTT.

Remarks on this clone: Other nucleotide sequences from this sample produce the same CDR3. The chain links TRBV5-1 to TRBJ2-5; the match to TRBD1 covers 9 bases. The CDR3 runs 15 residues. J lost 4 bases, V lost 4 bases, and 8 bases had no gene match. The V gene's germline CDR1 is SGHRS and CDR2 YFSETQ. The CDR3: CASSPTGGAGETQYF. The CDR3 DNA is TGCGCCAGCAGCCCGACAGGGGGGGCGGGAGAGACCCAGTACTTC. Full variable domain (rest looked up from reference TRBV5-1 and TRBJ2-5): KAGVTQTPRYLIKTRGQQVTLSCSPISGHRSVSWYQQTPGQGLQFLFEYFSETQRNKGNFPGRFSGRQFSNSRSEMNVSTLELGDSALYLCASSPTGGAGETQYFGPGTRLLVL.

This clone came up a few times. The V gene is TRBV2, the J gene TRBJ1-5; no definite D call. Trimming left V 3 bases short and J 6 bases short, with 6 bases between. The CDR3 contains 12 residues. Germline V gene lookup returns CDR1 SNHLY and CDR2 FYNNEI. The CDR3, as DNA: TGTGCCAGCAGTGACGCATTTCAGCCCCAGCATTTT. Translated, it gives CASSDAFQPQHF.

This rearrangement joins TRBV11-2 to TRBJ1-1; D remains unclear. From germline, CDR1 is SGHAT and CDR2 FQNNGV. The CDR3 extends over 16 amino acids. Deletions cut 4 bases from V and 3 bases from J, with 18 bases between. As DNA, the CDR3 is TGTGCCAGCAGCTCCCCCGACTCACGCCCATACACTGAAGCTTTCTTT. Translated: CASSSPDSRPYTEAFF. Together with reference TRBV11-2 and TRBJ1-1, the CDR3 gives the full variable domain: EAGVAQSPRYKIIEKRQSVAFWCNPISGHATLYWYQQILGQGPKLLIQFQNNGVVDDSQLPKDRFSAERLKGVDSTLKIQPAKLEDSAVYLCASSSPDSRPYTEAFFGQGTRLTVV.

As concerns this clone: The same CDR3 arises from other DNA sequences in this sample as well. The chain is built from TRBV27 and TRBJ2-7; D unresolved. The V gene's germline CDR1 is MNHEY and CDR2 SMNVEV (reference sequence). Trimming took off 6 bases at V and 2 bases at J, with 11 bases between the two ends. The CDR3 is 13 residues long. This CDR3 is CASSPRPAYEQYF. In nucleotides, the CDR3 is TGTGCCAGCAGCCCCCGGCCCGCCTACGAGCAGTACTTC.

This clone appeared a single time. The chain employs TRBV10-3 and TRBJ1-3; possible D gene TRBD1, 5 bases. The CDR3 contains 16 residues. Trimming left V 5 bases short and J 0 bases short, with 14 bases between. The germline V gene has CDR1 ENHRY and CDR2 SYGVKD. CDR3 nucleotide sequence: TGTGCCATCAGTTCACGGGACCCAACCTCTGGAAACACCATATATTTT. It codes for CAISSRDPTSGNTIYF.

The V and J genes are TRBV5-4 and TRBJ2-1; D ambiguous. V lost 2 bases, J lost 0 bases, and 9 bases lay in between. Germline lookup yields CDR1 SGHNT and CDR2 YYREEE (reference sequence). The CDR3 is 15 amino acids. CDR3 DNA: TGTGCCAGCAGCTTCACCGTTAGCTCCTACAATGAGCAGTTCTTC. Translated: CASSFTVSSYNEQFF.

V and J are TRBV19 and TRBJ2-1, with TRBD2 identical over 13 bases. V dropped 3 bases and J dropped 7; count of bases not matched to a gene: 6. The CDR3 sequence is 16 residues long. Germline CDR1 reads LNHDA; CDR2 reads SQIVND (reference sequence). CDR3: CASSMTTSGRWNEQFF. The CDR3 DNA reads TGTGCCAGTAGTATGACGACTAGCGGGAGGTGGAATGAGCAGTTCTTC. Using reference TRBV19 and TRBJ2-1 for the parts outside the CDR3, the full variable domain is DGGITQSPKYLFRKEGQNVTLSCEQNLNHDAMYWYRQDPGQGLRLIYYSQIVNDFQKGDIAEGYSVSREKKESFPLTVTSAQKNPTAFYLCASSMTTSGRWNEQFFGPGTRLTVL.

The rearrangement uses TRBV28 and TRBJ2-3, with a tentative D call TRBD2 (7 bases). V lost 7 bases and J 4 bases, leaving 12 bases between the germline ends. This CDR3 comprises 13 residues. Germline CDR1 MDHEN, CDR2 SYDVKM. The CDR3 bases are TGTGCCAGCAAAAGGGGGGGTGCAGATACGCAGTATTTT. Protein: CASKRGGADTQYF.

J is TRBJ1-3 and V is TRBV6-5; D is uncertain. Germline CDR1 and CDR2: MNHEY and SVGAGI. V lost 6 bases and J lost 1, with 10 bases in between. The CDR3 is 14 residues long. CDR3 in DNA: TGTGCCAGCAGGTCTCCGGGTTCTGGAAACACCATATATTTT. It codes for CASRSPGSGNTIYF.

The chain couples TRBV2 to TRBJ1-2, with D possibly being TRBD1 (5 bases). Trimming took 6 bases from V and 2 from J, leaving 13 bases between them. Germline V gives CDR1 SNHLY, CDR2 FYNNEI. This CDR3 spans 14 amino acids. CDR3 DNA: TGTGCCAGCAGCGAGGGACGTAAGAACTATGGCTACACCTTC. Protein sequence: CASSEGRKNYGYTF.

V and J are TRBV11-2 and TRBJ1-6; 9 bases fit TRBD1. Germline V gene data show CDR1 as SGHAT and CDR2 as FQNNGV. The junction had 7 bases not matched to a gene; V was cut back by 3 bases and J by 10 bases. This CDR3 spans 15 amino acids. DNA of the CDR3: TGTGCCAGCAGCTTCGCACAGGGGGCTGGATCACCCCTCCACTTT. As protein: CASSFAQGAGSPLHF.

The genes are TRBV7-3 and TRBJ2-2, with a tentative D call TRBD2 (5 bases). This CDR3 region has 13 residues. Germline-derived CDR1 and CDR2 are SGHTA and FQGTGA. V lost 5 bases to trimming and J lost 5 bases, with 9 bases between them. The CDR3 loop is CASSPTSTGELFF. In DNA, the CDR3 is TGTGCCAGCAGCCCTACTAGTACCGGGGAGCTGTTTTTT.

The chain uses TRBV13 and TRBJ1-6; D is possibly TRBD1 (6 bases). Germline-derived CDR1 and CDR2 are PRHDT and FYEKMQ (reference sequence). The CDR3 spans 16 residues. V was trimmed by 5 bases and J by 10 bases, leaving 21 bases between them. CDR3 in amino acids: CASSRGSQDRSSPLHF. The CDR3 DNA reads as TGTGCCAGCAGCAGGGGGTCGCAGGATCGATCCTCACCCCTCCACTTT.

CDR3 amino acids: CASRALQGMNTEAFF. For the CDR3, the DNA is TGTGCCAGCAGGGCCCTACAGGGGATGAACACTGAAGCTTTCTTT. The chain has TRBV6-5 and TRBJ1-1; TRBD1 agrees at 7 bases. Losses at the gene ends were 6 bases for V and 0 bases for J; bases not matched to a gene: 7. The CDR3 covers 15 residues. Germline lookup yields CDR1 MNHEY and CDR2 SVGAGI.

The V call is TRBV5-4, the J call TRBJ1-4; 7 bases fit TRBD1. The CDR3 covers 14 residues. Germline V gives CDR1 SGHNT, CDR2 YYREEE (reference sequence). V lost 4 bases to trimming and J lost 8 bases; unmatched junction nucleotides: 8. CDR3 protein: CASSAGQAGEKLFF. The DNA of the CDR3 is TGTGCCAGCAGCGCCGGACAGGCAGGGGAAAAACTGTTTTTT.

CDR3 residues: CASSSGTAITEAFF. The CDR3 nucleotides are TGTGCCAGCAGTTCCGGGACGGCTATCACTGAAGCTTTCTTT. The J gene is TRBJ1-1, the V gene TRBV28; TRBD1 is a possible D gene (5 bases). Trimming stripped 4 bases from V and 4 bases from J, with 13 bases between. The CDR3 consists of 14 residues. Per the germline V gene, CDR1 is MDHEN and CDR2 is SYDVKM.

This chain connects TRBV5-4 to TRBJ2-1; 8 bases map to TRBD2. The CDR3 length is 16 residues. Germline CDR1 reads SGHNT; CDR2 reads YYREEE (reference sequence). J was trimmed by 7 bases and V by 3 bases; bases with no gene match: 12. The CDR3: CASSSLVRLAQNEQFF. CDR3 sequence (DNA): TGTGCCAGCAGCTCGCTTGTCCGACTAGCGCAAAATGAGCAGTTCTTC.

The chain combines TRBV4-1 with TRBJ1-5; D unresolved. Trimming took off 4 bases at V and 7 bases at J, with 14 bases between the two ends. The CDR3 spans 14 residues. Germline lookup yields CDR1 MGHRA and CDR2 YSYEKL. DNA for the CDR3: TGCGCCAGCAGCCGCCTATTTTTAGGACAGCCCCAGCATTTT. Its protein is CASSRLFLGQPQHF.

The rearrangement uses TRBV11-3 and TRBJ1-1; unclear D gene. The CDR3 has 14 amino acids. Germline V CDR1 and CDR2: SGHNT, YENEEA. V was trimmed by 0 bases and J by 1 base, leaving 6 bases between them. In nucleotides, the CDR3 is TGTGCCAGCAGCTTAGATCCGCCGAACACTGAAGCTTTCTTT. This encodes CASSLDPPNTEAFF.

V is TRBV19 and J is TRBJ1-5; the D is unclear. The germline V gene encodes CDR1 LNHDA and CDR2 SQIVND (reference sequence). V was clipped by 3 bases and J by 11 bases, with 8 bases between them. The length of the CDR3 is 11 residues. CDR3 coding DNA: TGTGCCAGTAGTATGGGCAGAACCCAGCATTTT. It encodes CASSMGRTQHF.

The chain combines TRBV7-9 with TRBJ2-3; 7 nucleotides line up with TRBD1. The CDR3 length is 17 residues. V lost 1 base, J lost 0 bases, and 7 bases stayed unmatched. Germline V gene sequence: CDR1 SEHNR, CDR2 FQNEAQ (reference sequence). The CDR3 DNA reads TGTGCCAGCAGCTTAGGACGACAGGGTCATAGCACAGATACGCAGTATTTT. This sequence encodes CASSLGRQGHSTDTQYF.

This clone was detected once. This chain links TRBV6-5 with TRBJ2-7; D not resolved. Germline lookup yields CDR1 MNHEY and CDR2 SVGAGI. This CDR3 has 12 amino acids. V lost 2 bases and J 6 bases, leaving 8 bases between the germline ends. The CDR3 DNA is TGTGCCAGCAGTTACCTCACGGGCGAGCAGTACTTC. Its protein product is CASSYLTGEQYF.

V is TRBV7-2 and J is TRBJ2-2; 8 bases line up with TRBD1. With 11 bases clipped from V and 5 bases from J, the junction kept 4 bases outside the gene matches. The CDR3 is 12 amino acids. The V gene's germline CDR1 is SGHTA and CDR2 FQGNSA. The CDR3 DNA reads as TGTGCCGGGGGACAGGAGACCGGGGAGCTGTTTTTT. This codes for CAGGQETGELFF.

This rearrangement joins TRBV7-2 to TRBJ2-7; 8 bases match TRBD1. This CDR3 has 13 amino acids. The V gene's germline CDR1 is SGHTA and CDR2 FQGNSA. After removal of 5 bases from V and 6 bases from J, the junction contained 6 bases not matched to a gene. CDR3 sequence reads: CASSLDRGAEQYF. CDR3 in DNA: TGTGCCAGCAGCCTAGACAGGGGAGCCGAGCAGTACTTC. The entire variable domain, with the rest obtained from reference TRBV7-2 and TRBJ2-7, is as follows: GAGVSQSPSNKVTEKGKDVELRCDPISGHTALYWYRQSLGQGLEFLIYFQGNSAPDKSGLPSDRFSAERTGGSVSTLTIQRTQQEDSAVYLCASSLDRGAEQYFGPGTRLTVT.

This chain links TRBV19 with TRBJ1-1; no clear D. CDR3 length equals 11 residues. V lost 10 bases to trimming and J lost 7 bases, with 13 bases between them. Germline V gene sequence: CDR1 LNHDA, CDR2 SQIVND (reference sequence). DNA for the CDR3: TGTGCCATTTTTATGGGGTATGAAGCTTTCTTT. Encoded protein: CAIFMGYEAFF.

V usage is TRBV6-1 and J usage is TRBJ2-7, with TRBD1 matching over 7 bases. The trim removed 6 bases at V and 6 bases at J, leaving 5 bases unmatched. The CDR3 loop spans 12 amino acids. Germline V gives CDR1 MNHNS, CDR2 SASEGT. In DNA, the CDR3 is TGTGCCAGCAGAGAATACAGGGGCGAGCAGTACTTC. Encoded protein: CASREYRGEQYF.